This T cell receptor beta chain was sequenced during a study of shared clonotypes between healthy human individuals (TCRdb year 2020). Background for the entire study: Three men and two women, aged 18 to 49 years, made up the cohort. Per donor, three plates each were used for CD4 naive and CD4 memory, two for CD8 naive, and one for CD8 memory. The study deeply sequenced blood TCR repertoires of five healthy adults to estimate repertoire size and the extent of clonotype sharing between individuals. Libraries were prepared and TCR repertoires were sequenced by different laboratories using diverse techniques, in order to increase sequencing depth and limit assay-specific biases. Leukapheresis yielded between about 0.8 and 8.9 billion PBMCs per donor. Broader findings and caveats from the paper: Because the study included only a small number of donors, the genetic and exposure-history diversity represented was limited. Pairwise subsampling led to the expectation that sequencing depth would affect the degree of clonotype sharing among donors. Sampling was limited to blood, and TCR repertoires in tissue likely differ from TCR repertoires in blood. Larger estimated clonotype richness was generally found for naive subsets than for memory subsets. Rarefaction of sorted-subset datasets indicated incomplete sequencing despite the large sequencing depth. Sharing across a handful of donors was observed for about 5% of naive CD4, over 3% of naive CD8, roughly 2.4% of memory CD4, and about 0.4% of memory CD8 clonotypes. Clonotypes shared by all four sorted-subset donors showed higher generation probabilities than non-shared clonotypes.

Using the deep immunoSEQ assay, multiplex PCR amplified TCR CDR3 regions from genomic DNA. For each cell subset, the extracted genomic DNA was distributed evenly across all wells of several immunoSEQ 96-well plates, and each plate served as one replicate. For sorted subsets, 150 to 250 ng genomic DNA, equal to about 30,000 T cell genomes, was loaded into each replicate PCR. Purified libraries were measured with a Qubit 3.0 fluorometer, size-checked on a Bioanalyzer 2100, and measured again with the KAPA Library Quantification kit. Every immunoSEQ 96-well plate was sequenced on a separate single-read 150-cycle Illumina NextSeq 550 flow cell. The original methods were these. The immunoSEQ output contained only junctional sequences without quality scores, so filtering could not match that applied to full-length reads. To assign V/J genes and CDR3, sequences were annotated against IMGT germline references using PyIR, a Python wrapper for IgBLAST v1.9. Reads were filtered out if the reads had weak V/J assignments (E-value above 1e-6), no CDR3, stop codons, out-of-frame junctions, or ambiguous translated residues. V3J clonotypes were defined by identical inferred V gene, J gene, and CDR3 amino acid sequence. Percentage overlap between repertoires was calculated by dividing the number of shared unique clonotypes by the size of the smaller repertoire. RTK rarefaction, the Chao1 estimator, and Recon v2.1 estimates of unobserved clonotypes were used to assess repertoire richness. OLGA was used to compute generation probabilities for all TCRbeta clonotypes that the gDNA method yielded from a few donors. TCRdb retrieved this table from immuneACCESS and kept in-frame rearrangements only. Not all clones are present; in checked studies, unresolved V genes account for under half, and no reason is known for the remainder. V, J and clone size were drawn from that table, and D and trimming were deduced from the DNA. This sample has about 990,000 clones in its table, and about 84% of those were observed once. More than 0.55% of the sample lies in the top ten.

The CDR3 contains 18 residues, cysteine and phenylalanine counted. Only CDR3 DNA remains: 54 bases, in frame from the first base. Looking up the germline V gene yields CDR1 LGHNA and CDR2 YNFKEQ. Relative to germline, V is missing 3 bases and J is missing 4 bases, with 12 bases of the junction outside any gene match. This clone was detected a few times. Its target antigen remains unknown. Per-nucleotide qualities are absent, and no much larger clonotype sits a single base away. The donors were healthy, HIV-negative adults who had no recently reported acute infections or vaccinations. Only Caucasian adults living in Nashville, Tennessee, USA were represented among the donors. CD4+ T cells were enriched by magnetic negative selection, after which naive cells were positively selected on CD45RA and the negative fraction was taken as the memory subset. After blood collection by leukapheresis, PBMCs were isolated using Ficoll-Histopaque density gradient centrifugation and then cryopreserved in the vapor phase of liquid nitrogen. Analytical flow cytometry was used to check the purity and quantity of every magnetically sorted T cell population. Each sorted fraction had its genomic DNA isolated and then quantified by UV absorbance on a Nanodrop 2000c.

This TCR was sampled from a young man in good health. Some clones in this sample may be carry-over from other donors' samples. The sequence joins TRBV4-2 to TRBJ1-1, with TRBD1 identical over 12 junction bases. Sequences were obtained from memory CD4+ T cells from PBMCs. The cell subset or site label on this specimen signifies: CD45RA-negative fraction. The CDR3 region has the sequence CASSHDPGTGGIGTEAFF. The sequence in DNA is TGTGCCAGCAGCCACGATCCCGGGACAGGGGGCATAGGCACTGAAGCTTTCTTT.